This TCR beta chain was found in a study of T cells expressing NK-cell markers. The CDR3 has 14 residues. Germline lookup yields CDR1 SNHLY and CDR2 FYNNEI. TCRdb re-called the 5' RACE reads and catalogs CDR3 proteins one per entry, DNA excluded. The table lists some 500,000 distinct CDR3 sequences. Source material: blood T cells: a sorted CD56 or NKG2C T cell subset, CD4+ or CD8+ T cells, or bulk PBMC T cells (not recorded which). This TCR was sampled from a woman aged 50 to 60 in good health. The chain joins TRBV2 to TRBJ2-3; TCRdb's D call of TRBD1 is untestable without DNA. CDR3 amino acids: CASMGGLNTDTQYF.